A selection of T cell receptor beta chains follows, all from one sample in a study of T-cell reconstitution after alpha-beta-depleted transplantation in children. TCRdb called the PCR reads again in MiXCR, with one record for every CDR3 protein. The sample has approximately 630,000 distinct CDR3 sequences, 13% seen once. This specimen was PBMCs, taken before TCRalphabeta/CD19-depleted stem cell transplant. The source of these receptors is a girl aged 2 to 9 with congenital amegakaryocytic thrombocytopenia, due to receive a stem cell transplant. The conserved cysteine and the conserved F or W are not part of the CDR3 here.

>TRBV20-1
SANYPDTQY
>TRBV12-3/TRBV12-4
ASSRHGGPSRSEQF
>TRBV20-1
SARIPGTGDSDTQY
>TRBV30
AWSSGFEYEQY
>TRBV20-1
SARGVYSSYNEQF
>TRBV29-1
SVGLHYEQY
>TRBV4-1
ASSQGTSGTQETQY
>TRBV25-1
ASSDFAGQETQY
>TRBV6-2/TRBV6-3
ASSRRDGTGTDTQY
>TRBV10-3
AIKTGGRGNTIY
>TRBV11-1
ASSPGDRGMGISHNEQF
>TRBV20-1
SPGTNSDTQY
>TRBV5-1
ASSLTGKTEAF
>TRBV5-1
ASSLFPQDREYQETQY
>TRBV7-9
ASSLVQREGSYNEQF
>TRBV15
ATSSHPVDTQY
>TRBV29-1
SVTGPREYEQY
>TRBV20-1
SARRGDHSYEQY
>TRBV10-3
AISEGWDYEQY
>TRBV5-1
ASSLTPDSKGSQPQH
>TRBV5-1
ASSLAATGAGGLTDTQY
>TRBV3-1
ASSLWRGSYEQY
>TRBV19
ASRSRANTEAF
>TRBV5-1
ASSPRTDPMSYGYT
>TRBV4-1
ASRPQPLDDGPREQY
>TRBV7-6
ASSSEPGGLDIQD
>TRBV15
ATSRGNAGGAKNIQY
>TRBV7-6
ASSLEPSSYNEQF
>TRBV5-1
ASRGVILETQY
>TRBV20-1
SAFSLASLDNEQF
>TRBV11-2
ASWSSIGATQETQY
>TRBV29-1
SVLQGNGELF
>TRBV5-1
ASSLTIGLAGDTGELF
>TRBV21-1
ASSKVGRGRNTIY
>TRBV5-1
ASSTGTVDPETQY
>TRBV2
ASSTGTGGRETQY
>TRBV5-1
ASGSELGANEQF
>TRBV7-2
ASSLWSGSSYNEQF
>TRBV11-1
ASSPSYDEQF
>TRBV5-1
ASSLGLQETQY
>TRBV5-1
ASSLIGGTLMETQY
>TRBV28
ASRTADGYEQY
>TRBV19
ASSIGPTGSQPQH
>TRBV12-3/TRBV12-4
ASSSPRDGNQPQH
>TRBV20-1
SAGSSGSISGANVLT
>TRBV10-1
ATSTSWDTDTQY
>TRBV3-1
ASSRGLGSGANVLT
>TRBV5-6
ASSEGQHYEQY
>TRBV15
ATSTPRGQGNEQF
>TRBV20-1
SARDWASRGTGELF
>TRBV5-1
ASSRTALQGFTQPQH